This TCR beta chain was identified during a study of technical replicates of blood from a handful of donors. The J segment lost 0 bases and the V segment lost 2 bases, leaving 7 bases of the junction unmatched. The CDR3 is 18 amino acids. The germline CDR1 and CDR2 sequences are SGHNT and YYREEE (reference sequence). Some clones are missing from TCRdb's copy, which holds only in-frame ones; the method was immunoSEQ multiplex PCR. This table has about 75,000 clones, approximately 97% appearing once. The sequenced material came from T cells isolated from PBMCs. The gene calls are TRBV5-4 and TRBJ2-1; 11 nucleotides line up with TRBD2. The TCR sequence derives from a human donor in good health. The CDR3 coding sequence is TGTGCCAGCAGCTTCATAGCGGGAGGGCCCCGCTCCTACAATGAGCAGTTCTTC. It specifies CASSFIAGGPRSYNEQFF.